This T cell receptor (beta chain) originates from a study of T cell responses to AZD1222 COVID-19 vaccine. Study-wide results and limits: Only a handful of people who got AZD1222 tested seropositive at baseline.

As regards this clone: No antigen is known for it.

The protocol was immunoSEQ multiplex PCR, while the TCRdb copy is restricted to in-frame clones and leaves out a portion. The sample lists around 84,000 clones, over 75% occurring once. This sequence originates from an adult in good health. Sequences were derived from peripheral blood, sampled on day 0 of AZD1222 vaccination.

The CDR3 DNA reads as TGTGCCAGCAGTTTTGGTGGGAGCTCCTACAATGAGCAGTTCTTC. This gives the protein CASSFGGSSYNEQFF. The chain couples TRBV28 to TRBJ2-1; perhaps TRBD2 as D (5 bases). Germline-derived CDR1 and CDR2 are MDHEN and SYDVKM. The CDR3 spans 15 residues. Deletions cut 3 bases from V and 0 bases from J, with 9 bases between.